A selection of T cell receptor beta chains follows, all from one sample in a study of shared clonotypes between healthy human individuals. The assay was immunoSEQ multiplex PCR, and TCRdb's table has in-frame clones only and misses some. The data hold around 2.5 million clones, with more than 85% observed a single time. Sequencing was carried out using naive CD4+ T cells from PBMCs. The receptors were sampled from a man aged 18-30 years in good health. Some clones in this sample may be carry-over from other donors' samples. Both conserved end residues are part of each CDR3. A D gene is named only where the DNA matches it firmly. Clone size is stated in some rows and not others, as once, few, many or a class when expanded.

d_call: TRBD1
v_call: TRBV2
cdr3_length: 14
clone_size: NA
j_call: TRBJ2-3
cdr3_nt: TGTGCCAGCAGTGATGAACAGGGGGCAGATACGCAGTATTTT
cdr3_aa: CASSDEQGADTQYF

d_call: NA
v_call: TRBV5-1
cdr3_length: 13
clone_size: NA
j_call: TRBJ2-3
cdr3_nt: TGCGCCAGCAGCTTACCAGGGACAGATACGCAGTATTTT
cdr3_aa: CASSLPGTDTQYF

d_call: NA
v_call: TRBV7-2
cdr3_length: 14
clone_size: NA
j_call: TRBJ2-5
cdr3_nt: TGTGCCAGCAGTCCCTTGGTCGGTCAAGAGACCCAGTACTTC
cdr3_aa: CASSPLVGQETQYF

d_call: NA
v_call: TRBV10-3
cdr3_length: 14
clone_size: NA
j_call: TRBJ1-2
cdr3_nt: TGTGCCATCAGTGAGTCGGCACAACTGTATGGCTACACCTTC
cdr3_aa: CAISESAQLYGYTF

d_call: TRBD1
v_call: TRBV18
cdr3_length: 15
clone_size: NA
j_call: TRBJ1-2
cdr3_nt: TGTGCCAGCTCTCCCTTGGACAGGATGGGCTATGGCTACACCTTC
cdr3_aa: CASSPLDRMGYGYTF

d_call: NA
v_call: TRBV30
cdr3_length: 14
clone_size: NA
j_call: TRBJ1-3
cdr3_nt: TGTGCCTGGAGTTCCGGGGCCCTAGGGAACACCATATATTTT
cdr3_aa: CAWSSGALGNTIYF

d_call: NA
v_call: TRBV15
cdr3_length: 13
clone_size: NA
j_call: TRBJ2-7
cdr3_nt: TGTGCCACCAGCAGAACCAACCGGGGGGAGCAGTACTTC
cdr3_aa: CATSRTNRGEQYF

d_call: NA
v_call: TRBV28
cdr3_length: 12
clone_size: NA
j_call: TRBJ1-1
cdr3_nt: TGTGCCAGCAGTTTATTCGACACTGAAGCTTTCTTT
cdr3_aa: CASSLFDTEAFF

d_call: NA
v_call: TRBV7-2
cdr3_length: 12
clone_size: NA
j_call: TRBJ2-1
cdr3_nt: TGTGCCAGCAGCCGACGGAACAATGAGCAGTTCTTC
cdr3_aa: CASSRRNNEQFF

d_call: TRBD2
v_call: TRBV6-7
cdr3_length: 15
clone_size: NA
j_call: TRBJ2-5
cdr3_nt: TGTGCCAGCAGTTATAAGCGGGAGTATTGGGAGACCCAGTACTTC
cdr3_aa: CASSYKREYWETQYF

d_call: TRBD1
v_call: TRBV2
cdr3_length: 13
clone_size: NA
j_call: TRBJ1-1
cdr3_nt: TGTGCCAGCAGGGTACAGGGGGAGGCTGGAGCTTTCTTT
cdr3_aa: CASRVQGEAGAFF

d_call: NA
v_call: TRBV6-5
cdr3_length: 14
clone_size: NA
j_call: TRBJ1-2
cdr3_nt: TGTGCCAGCAGTGGGGCTCGGGGCCCATATGGCTACACCTTC
cdr3_aa: CASSGARGPYGYTF

d_call: TRBD2
v_call: TRBV11-2
cdr3_length: 17
clone_size: NA
j_call: TRBJ2-5
cdr3_nt: TGTGCCAGCAGCTTAGATCAAAGACTAGCGGGAAAAGAGACCCAGTACTTC
cdr3_aa: CASSLDQRLAGKETQYF

d_call: NA
v_call: TRBV5-1
cdr3_length: 13
clone_size: NA
j_call: TRBJ2-1
cdr3_nt: TGCGCCAGCAGCTTGGTGGTGGGCTATGAGCAGTTCTTC
cdr3_aa: CASSLVVGYEQFF

d_call: TRBD1
v_call: TRBV28
cdr3_length: 15
clone_size: NA
j_call: TRBJ2-1
cdr3_nt: TGTGCCAGCAGATTCCTCGGACAGGGAAGTATCGGGCAGTTCTTC
cdr3_aa: CASRFLGQGSIGQFF

d_call: NA
v_call: TRBV7-9
cdr3_length: 14
clone_size: NA
j_call: TRBJ2-7
cdr3_nt: TGTGCCAGCAGCTTACCGGGGCCCTTCTACGAGCAGTACTTC
cdr3_aa: CASSLPGPFYEQYF

d_call: NA
v_call: TRBV11-3
cdr3_length: 12
clone_size: NA
j_call: TRBJ2-7
cdr3_nt: TGTGCCAGCAGCTTAAGAGGCGACGAGCAGTACTTC
cdr3_aa: CASSLRGDEQYF

d_call: NA
v_call: TRBV6-5
cdr3_length: 13
clone_size: NA
j_call: TRBJ1-1
cdr3_nt: TGTGCCAGCTCCAGGGCCATGAACACTGAAGCTTTCTTT
cdr3_aa: CASSRAMNTEAFF

d_call: NA
v_call: TRBV10-3
cdr3_length: 16
clone_size: NA
j_call: TRBJ1-1
cdr3_nt: TGTGCCATCAGTGAATTGGCCGGGCAGGGCAACACTGAAGCTTTCTTT
cdr3_aa: CAISELAGQGNTEAFF

d_call: TRBD2
v_call: TRBV13
cdr3_length: 17
clone_size: NA
j_call: TRBJ2-7
cdr3_nt: TGTGCCAGCAGCCCCACCGGGACTAGCGAGAAACCCTACGAGCAGTACTTC
cdr3_aa: CASSPTGTSEKPYEQYF

d_call: NA
v_call: TRBV29-1
cdr3_length: 11
clone_size: NA
j_call: TRBJ1-2
cdr3_nt: TGCAGCGTTGTGGACAGCTATGGCTACACCTTC
cdr3_aa: CSVVDSYGYTF

d_call: NA
v_call: TRBV6-6
cdr3_length: 14
clone_size: NA
j_call: TRBJ2-2
cdr3_nt: TGTGCCAGCAGTTATCGACCAGGGGCCGGGGAGCTGTTTTTT
cdr3_aa: CASSYRPGAGELFF

d_call: NA
v_call: TRBV15
cdr3_length: 16
clone_size: NA
j_call: TRBJ1-2
cdr3_nt: TGTGCCACCAGCAGAGAGAAGGGCAGGTCCTCCTATGGCTACACCTTC
cdr3_aa: CATSREKGRSSYGYTF

d_call: NA
v_call: TRBV6-5
cdr3_length: 14
clone_size: once
j_call: TRBJ2-7
cdr3_nt: TGTGCCAGCAGTTATGGGGGAACGGTAAACGAGCAGTACTTC
cdr3_aa: CASSYGGTVNEQYF

d_call: NA
v_call: TRBV7-3
cdr3_length: 13
clone_size: NA
j_call: TRBJ2-5
cdr3_nt: TGTGCCAGCAGCTTCCAATCGGGGGAGACCCAGTACTTC
cdr3_aa: CASSFQSGETQYF

d_call: TRBD2
v_call: TRBV11-2
cdr3_length: 16
clone_size: NA
j_call: TRBJ2-7
cdr3_nt: TGTGCCAGCAGCTCGCTAGCGGGAGGGCCTAGGTACGAGCAGTACTTC
cdr3_aa: CASSSLAGGPRYEQYF

d_call: TRBD2
v_call: TRBV19
cdr3_length: 20
clone_size: NA
j_call: TRBJ2-6
cdr3_nt: TGTGCCAGTAGCCAGCGAGTAGCGGGAGGCTACGGCCCTGGGGCCAACGTCCTGACTTTC
cdr3_aa: CASSQRVAGGYGPGANVLTF

d_call: NA
v_call: TRBV4-3
cdr3_length: 15
clone_size: NA
j_call: TRBJ2-1
cdr3_nt: TGCGCCAGCAGACGACAGGTGAGCTCCTACAATGAGCAGTTCTTC
cdr3_aa: CASRRQVSSYNEQFF

d_call: TRBD1
v_call: TRBV27
cdr3_length: 15
clone_size: NA
j_call: TRBJ2-7
cdr3_nt: TGTGCCAGCAGTTTAATGGCAGGGGGTCCGTACGAGCAGTACTTC
cdr3_aa: CASSLMAGGPYEQYF

d_call: NA
v_call: TRBV11-3
cdr3_length: 13
clone_size: NA
j_call: TRBJ2-1
cdr3_nt: TGTGCCAGCAGCTTAGCGGGTTACAATGAGCAGTTCTTC
cdr3_aa: CASSLAGYNEQFF

d_call: TRBD2
v_call: TRBV5-1
cdr3_length: 14
clone_size: NA
j_call: TRBJ2-5
cdr3_nt: TGCGCCAGCAGCTGGGCGGGAGCTGCTGAGACCCAGTACTTC
cdr3_aa: CASSWAGAAETQYF

d_call: NA
v_call: TRBV19
cdr3_length: 13
clone_size: NA
j_call: TRBJ1-5
cdr3_nt: TGTGCCAGTTCAGGACGGATCAATCAGCCCCAGCATTTT
cdr3_aa: CASSGRINQPQHF

d_call: TRBD2
v_call: TRBV2
cdr3_length: 12
clone_size: NA
j_call: TRBJ2-5
cdr3_nt: TGTGCCAGCGGGGGGGTTCAAGAGACCCAGTACTTC
cdr3_aa: CASGGVQETQYF

d_call: TRBD1
v_call: TRBV5-4
cdr3_length: 15
clone_size: NA
j_call: TRBJ1-1
cdr3_nt: TGTGCCAGCAGCTCGGGACAGAATATGAACACTGAAGCTTTCTTT
cdr3_aa: CASSSGQNMNTEAFF

d_call: TRBD2
v_call: TRBV19
cdr3_length: 14
clone_size: NA
j_call: TRBJ2-7
cdr3_nt: TGTGCCAGTAGAGCTAGCGGGACCACCTACGAGCAGTACTTC
cdr3_aa: CASRASGTTYEQYF

d_call: NA
v_call: TRBV7-6
cdr3_length: 14
clone_size: NA
j_call: TRBJ2-7
cdr3_nt: TGTGCCAGCAGCACTAGTGGGGCTTCCTACGAGCAGTACTTC
cdr3_aa: CASSTSGASYEQYF

d_call: NA
v_call: TRBV28
cdr3_length: 15
clone_size: NA
j_call: TRBJ2-2
cdr3_nt: TGTGCCAGCAGTTCCCCGGGAGCCCTCACCGGGGAGCTGTTTTTT
cdr3_aa: CASSSPGALTGELFF

d_call: TRBD2
v_call: TRBV28
cdr3_length: 15
clone_size: once
j_call: TRBJ2-7
cdr3_nt: TGTGCCAGCAGCTTTAGCGGGAGGAGCTCCTACGAGCAGTACTTC
cdr3_aa: CASSFSGRSSYEQYF

d_call: TRBD2
v_call: TRBV25-1
cdr3_length: 13
clone_size: NA
j_call: TRBJ2-7
cdr3_nt: TGTGCCAGCGGGCGAGCGGGAGGGTACGAGCAGTACTTC
cdr3_aa: CASGRAGGYEQYF

d_call: TRBD1
v_call: TRBV6-6
cdr3_length: 13
clone_size: once
j_call: TRBJ1-2
cdr3_nt: TGTGCCAGCAGACAAACAGGGGTTGTTGGCTACACCTTC
cdr3_aa: CASRQTGVVGYTF

d_call: TRBD2
v_call: TRBV11-2
cdr3_length: 15
clone_size: NA
j_call: TRBJ2-5
cdr3_nt: TGTGCCAGCAGCTTGGGACTAGCGGAACAAGAGACCCAGTACTTC
cdr3_aa: CASSLGLAEQETQYF

d_call: NA
v_call: TRBV6-1
cdr3_length: 16
clone_size: NA
j_call: TRBJ1-5
cdr3_nt: TGTGCCAGCAGTGAAGCGCTTCGACAGAGCAATCAGCCCCAGCATTTT
cdr3_aa: CASSEALRQSNQPQHF